The sequence of this TCR beta chain was determined in a study of shared clonotypes between healthy human individuals (dated by TCRdb to the early 2020s). In the study overall: The cohort included three men and a couple of women between 18 and 49 years of age. For each donor, three plates each were used for CD4 naive and CD4 memory, two plates were used for CD8 naive, and one plate was used for CD8 memory. Blood TCR repertoires of five healthy adults were deeply sequenced to estimate repertoire size and the extent of clonotype sharing between individuals. Libraries were prepared and TCR repertoires were sequenced by different laboratories using diverse techniques, in order to increase sequencing depth and limit assay-specific biases. Between about 0.94 and 10 billion PBMCs per donor were obtained by leukapheresis. The research as a whole found: Sampling was restricted to blood, and TCR repertoires in tissues likely differ from the TCR repertoires found in blood. Compared with non-shared clonotypes, the clonotypes found in all four sorted-subset donors had higher generation probabilities. Even with the large sequencing depth, rarefaction of the sorted-subset datasets indicated that sequencing was incomplete. Pairwise subsampling led to the expectation that sequencing depth would affect the degree of clonotype sharing among donors. The genetic and exposure-history diversity represented was limited by the small number of donors. Larger estimated clonotype richness was generally found for naive subsets than for memory subsets. When a handful of donors were compared, the shared fraction of clonotypes was around 5% for naive CD4, about 4% for naive CD8, more than 2% for memory CD4, and roughly 0.43% for memory CD8.

Using the deep immunoSEQ assay, TCR CDR3 regions were amplified from genomic DNA by multiplex PCR. Extracted genomic DNA from each cell subset was spread evenly across all wells of several immunoSEQ 96-well plates, with each plate serving as a replicate. For sorted subsets, roughly 200 ng of genomic DNA, equivalent to some 30,000 T cell genomes, went into each replicate PCR. The purified libraries were quantified using a Qubit 3.0 fluorometer, sized with a Bioanalyzer 2100, and then quantified again using the KAPA Library Quantification kit. Each immunoSEQ 96-well plate was sequenced on its own single-read 150-cycle Illumina NextSeq 550 flow cell. The original methods were these. The immunoSEQ output contained only junctional sequences without quality scores, so filtering could not match that applied to full-length reads. Sequences were annotated with PyIR, a Python wrapper for IgBLAST v1.9, using IMGT germline references to assign V/J genes and CDR3. Reads with weak V/J assignments (E-value above 1e-6), missing CDR3, stop codons, out-of-frame junctions, or ambiguous translated residues were removed. A V3J clonotype was defined by an identical inferred V gene, J gene, and CDR3 amino acid sequence. The percentage overlap between two repertoires was calculated by dividing the number of shared unique clonotypes by the size of the smaller repertoire. Repertoire richness was assessed with RTK rarefaction, the Chao1 estimator, and Recon v2.1 estimates of unobserved clonotypes. For all TCRbeta clonotypes obtained by the gDNA method from several donors, generation probabilities were computed with OLGA. This is the immuneACCESS table as TCRdb keeps it, with only in-frame sequences that have V and J called. A part of the clones is gone; compared with another copy, unresolved V genes explain less than half, and the rest is unexplained. V and J calls and clone size are as listed in that table; D and trimming were resolved from the DNA. Across this sample there are roughly 650,000 clones, with 97% seen only once. The biggest ten clones account for 0.057% of the sample.

V sheds 6 bases and J sheds 3 bases, leaving 14 bases between their ends. According to the germline V gene, CDR1 reads MNHEY and CDR2 reads SVGAGI. The cysteine opens and the phenylalanine closes a CDR3 of 15 amino acids. The DNA shown is the 45-base CDR3, in frame from base 1. Healthy HIV-negative adults with no recently reported acute infections or vaccinations were included as donors. Every donor was a Caucasian adult living in Nashville, Tennessee, USA. CD4+ T cells were enriched by magnetic negative selection; naive cells were then positively selected on CD45RA, and the negative fraction formed the memory subset. Blood was collected by leukapheresis, and PBMCs were isolated by Ficoll-Histopaque density gradient centrifugation and then cryopreserved in liquid nitrogen vapor phase. Analytical flow cytometry was used to check the purity and quantity of each magnetically sorted T cell population. From each sorted fraction, genomic DNA was isolated and quantified by UV absorbance on a Nanodrop 2000c.

Worth noting for this clone: Its cognate antigen has yet to be identified. Per-nucleotide qualities are absent, and no much larger clonotype sits a single base away.

This sequence originates from a woman in her twenties or thirties in good health. The sample was naive CD4+ T cells sorted from blood. The cell subset or site tag for this specimen amounts to: CD45RA+ positively selected. The chain joins TRBV6-5 to TRBJ2-2; the D region possibly corresponds to TRBD1 (6 bases align). The base sequence is TGTGCCAGCAGCTACGAGCAGGGGTACACCGGGGAGCTGTTTTTT. The translation is CASSYEQGYTGELFF.